This T cell receptor beta chain emerged from a study of blood T cell repertoires in COVID-19. Study-level information: Samples representing acute and convalescent COVID-19 were sourced from the United States, Italy and Spain. In each case, the material was cDNA or gDNA derived from T cells, B-cell-depleted T cells, or PBMCs.

As processed by the authors: It was from reference gene primer amplification that nucleated cell counts were estimated. TCRdb keeps only in-frame clones here, not all; method: immunoSEQ multiplex PCR. V, J and clone size are those of that table, while D and trimming were read from the DNA. The data hold some 400,000 clones, with more than 75% observed a single time. CDR1 and CDR2 from the germline V gene are SEHNR and FQNEAQ (reference sequence). Trimming cost V 4 bases and J 0 bases, with 19 bases left between them. This CDR3 has 18 amino acids. Input material: peripheral blood. The chain uses TRBV7-9 and TRBJ1-3, with D possibly TRBD1 on 5 matching bases. The receptor comes from a human donor in a cohort sampled during active COVID-19. This chain's CDR3 is CASSYAPGLLLSGNTIYF. The CDR3 nucleotides are TGTGCCAGCAGCTACGCCCCGGGACTCCTACTCTCTGGAAACACCATATATTTT.